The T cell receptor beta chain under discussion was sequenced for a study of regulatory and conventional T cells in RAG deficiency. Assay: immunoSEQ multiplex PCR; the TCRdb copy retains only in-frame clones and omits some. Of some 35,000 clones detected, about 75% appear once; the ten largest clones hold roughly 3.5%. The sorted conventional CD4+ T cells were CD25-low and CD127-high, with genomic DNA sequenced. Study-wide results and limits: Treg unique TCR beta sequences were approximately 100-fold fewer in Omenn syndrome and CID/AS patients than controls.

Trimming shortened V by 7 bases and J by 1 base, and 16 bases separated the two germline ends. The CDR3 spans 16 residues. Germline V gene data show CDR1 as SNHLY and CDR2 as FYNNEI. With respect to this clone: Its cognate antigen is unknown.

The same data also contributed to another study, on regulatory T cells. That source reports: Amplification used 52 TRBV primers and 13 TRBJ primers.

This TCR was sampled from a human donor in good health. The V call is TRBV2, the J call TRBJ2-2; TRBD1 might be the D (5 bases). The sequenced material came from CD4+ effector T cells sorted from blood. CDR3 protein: CASTDPQGRNTGELFF. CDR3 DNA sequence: TGTGCCAGCACGGATCCGCAGGGCAGGAACACCGGGGAGCTGTTTTTT.